This TCR beta chain was recorded in a study of cytomegalovirus exposure and HLA in healthy donors. Study-level findings and limits: Some TCR beta chains (over 150 of them) were listed as cytomegalovirus-associated.

Per the germline V gene, CDR1 is GTSNPN and CDR2 is SVGIG (reference sequence). J gave up 6 bases and V 5 bases, and 5 bases lay outside the gene matches. The CDR3 is 13 amino acids. PCR involved 60 Vbeta and 13 Jbeta primers. Profiled with immunoSEQ multiplex PCR; TCRdb holds only in-frame clones, not every one. This sample yields approximately 90,000 clones, of which less than 8% are seen a single time; about 2.1% belongs to the top ten. Only a few counts were recorded for this clone. What it recognizes is unknown. Source material: PBMCs. The gene calls are TRBV30 and TRBJ1-4; 8 bases map to TRBD1. The sequence came from a man aged 50-60 years in good health and CMV-seronegative. Here the CDR3 reads CAWDRGNYEKLFF. CDR3 DNA: TGTGCCTGGGACAGGGGAAATTATGAAAAACTGTTTTTT.